Listed below are T cell receptor beta chains from one sample, sequenced in a study of OX40 agonist ivuxolimab in advanced cancers. The protocol was immunoSEQ multiplex PCR, while the TCRdb copy is restricted to in-frame clones and leaves out a portion. This sample yields fewer than 85,000 clones, of which 86% are seen a single time; approximately 0.75% belongs to the top ten. The sequences come from CD4+ or CD8+ T cells sorted from blood, collected in a trial of the OX40 agonist ivuxolimab. These receptors came from an adult with an advanced solid tumor such as melanoma, head and neck, liver or kidney cancer. Each CDR3 is given with its conserved first and last residue. Fields, in order: D gene, clone size, V gene, J gene, CDR3 protein, CDR3 DNA. The D gene is left open where the match is weak. Only part of the rows carry a size: once, few, many, or a class if the clone is expanded.

d_call: -; clone_size: -; v_call: TRBV19; j_call: TRBJ1-2; cdr3_aa: CASSIDSTRPYGYTF; cdr3_nt: TGTGCCAGTAGTATAGATTCCACAAGACCCTATGGCTACACCTTC
d_call: -; clone_size: -; v_call: TRBV6-1; j_call: TRBJ1-1; cdr3_aa: CASSEARRLNTEAFF; cdr3_nt: TGTGCCAGCAGTGAAGCGCGTCGGCTGAACACTGAAGCTTTCTTT
d_call: -; clone_size: few; v_call: TRBV7-2; j_call: TRBJ1-2; cdr3_aa: CASSLELGGYTF; cdr3_nt: TGTGCCAGCAGCTTAGAATTAGGTGGCTACACCTTC
d_call: TRBD1; clone_size: -; v_call: TRBV6-5; j_call: TRBJ2-5; cdr3_aa: CASSYGTGVPETQYF; cdr3_nt: TGTGCCAGCAGTTACGGCACAGGGGTCCCGGAGACCCAGTACTTC
d_call: -; clone_size: -; v_call: TRBV27; j_call: TRBJ2-3; cdr3_aa: CASIPLGLSPYTQYF; cdr3_nt: TGTGCCAGCATCCCGCTGGGTCTTTCGCCGTATACGCAGTATTTT
d_call: -; clone_size: -; v_call: TRBV27; j_call: TRBJ2-3; cdr3_aa: CASSWKGLRFGDTQYF; cdr3_nt: TGTGCCAGCAGTTGGAAGGGACTCCGGTTTGGAGATACGCAGTATTTT
d_call: TRBD1; clone_size: -; v_call: TRBV18; j_call: TRBJ2-3; cdr3_aa: CASSSRDRGGADTQYF; cdr3_nt: TGTGCCAGCTCAAGCCGGGACAGGGGAGGCGCAGATACGCAGTATTTT
d_call: TRBD1; clone_size: -; v_call: TRBV7-8; j_call: TRBJ2-7; cdr3_aa: CASSLARGLRGLYEQYF; cdr3_nt: TGTGCCAGCAGCTTAGCGCGAGGTTTAAGGGGGCTTTACGAGCAGTACTTC
d_call: TRBD1; clone_size: -; v_call: TRBV6-5; j_call: TRBJ1-1; cdr3_aa: CASSYGTGRNTEAFF; cdr3_nt: TGTGCCAGCAGTTACGGGACAGGCAGGAACACTGAAGCTTTCTTT
d_call: -; clone_size: -; v_call: TRBV10-1; j_call: TRBJ1-2; cdr3_aa: CASSARKEDSIYGYTF; cdr3_nt: TGCGCCAGCAGCGCTAGAAAGGAGGATAGCATCTATGGCTACACCTTC
d_call: TRBD2; clone_size: -; v_call: TRBV5-1; j_call: TRBJ2-5; cdr3_aa: CASSFGTSGQETQYF; cdr3_nt: TGCGCCAGCAGCTTTGGGACTAGCGGCCAAGAGACCCAGTACTTC
d_call: TRBD1; clone_size: few; v_call: TRBV6-5; j_call: TRBJ2-2; cdr3_aa: CASSYSRGQTTGELFF; cdr3_nt: TGTGCCAGCAGTTACTCGAGGGGACAGACCACCGGGGAGCTGTTTTTT
d_call: TRBD2; clone_size: -; v_call: TRBV7-8; j_call: TRBJ2-3; cdr3_aa: CASSSGLVYADTQYF; cdr3_nt: TGTGCCAGCAGCTCGGGACTAGTTTACGCAGATACGCAGTATTTT
d_call: -; clone_size: once; v_call: TRBV20-1; j_call: TRBJ1-2; cdr3_aa: CSAPRRGGYTF; cdr3_nt: TGCAGTGCCCCACGCAGGGGTGGCTACACCTTC
d_call: -; clone_size: -; v_call: TRBV5-4; j_call: TRBJ1-2; cdr3_aa: CASSFPGGGNYGYTF; cdr3_nt: TGTGCCAGCAGCTTCCCGGGAGGGGGAAACTATGGCTACACCTTC
d_call: -; clone_size: -; v_call: TRBV27; j_call: TRBJ1-2; cdr3_aa: CASSQPGQSYGYTF; cdr3_nt: TGTGCCAGCAGCCAACCTGGACAGAGCTATGGCTACACCTTC
d_call: -; clone_size: few; v_call: TRBV11-2; j_call: TRBJ2-5; cdr3_aa: CASRKLLGETQYF; cdr3_nt: TGTGCCAGCAGAAAATTGCTTGGGGAGACCCAGTACTTC
d_call: -; clone_size: -; v_call: TRBV9; j_call: TRBJ2-7; cdr3_aa: CASSVGGTQPYEQYF; cdr3_nt: TGTGCCAGCAGCGTTGGCGGGACCCAACCCTACGAGCAGTACTTC
d_call: TRBD1; clone_size: few; v_call: TRBV6-6; j_call: TRBJ2-2; cdr3_aa: CASRTGGGGELFF; cdr3_nt: TGTGCCAGCAGGACAGGGGGCGGCGGGGAGCTGTTTTTT
d_call: -; clone_size: -; v_call: TRBV9; j_call: TRBJ2-7; cdr3_aa: CASSVGPLNSYEQYF; cdr3_nt: TGTGCCAGCAGCGTAGGACCACTAAACTCCTACGAGCAGTACTTC
d_call: -; clone_size: -; v_call: TRBV7-2; j_call: TRBJ2-7; cdr3_aa: CASSFEALLEQYF; cdr3_nt: TGTGCCAGCAGCTTTGAGGCTCTTCTCGAGCAGTACTTC
d_call: -; clone_size: -; v_call: TRBV7-2; j_call: TRBJ1-1; cdr3_aa: CASSLTHLNTEAFF; cdr3_nt: TGTGCCAGCAGCTTAACACACCTGAACACTGAAGCTTTCTTT
d_call: -; clone_size: -; v_call: TRBV25-1; j_call: TRBJ1-6; cdr3_aa: CASRQGRNSPLHF; cdr3_nt: TGTGCCAGCAGACAGGGCCGGAATTCACCCCTCCACTTT
d_call: TRBD1; clone_size: -; v_call: TRBV6-1; j_call: TRBJ2-2; cdr3_aa: CASRRDRAWSGELFF; cdr3_nt: TGTGCCAGCCGCCGGGACAGGGCTTGGTCCGGGGAGCTGTTTTTT
d_call: -; clone_size: -; v_call: TRBV5-1; j_call: TRBJ2-2; cdr3_aa: CASSGQGGVGTGELFF; cdr3_nt: TGCGCCAGCAGTGGGCAGGGGGGGGTTGGCACCGGGGAGCTGTTTTTT
d_call: TRBD1; clone_size: -; v_call: TRBV19; j_call: TRBJ1-2; cdr3_aa: CASRRTGANYGYTF; cdr3_nt: TGTGCCAGTAGACGGACAGGGGCTAACTATGGCTACACCTTC
d_call: -; clone_size: -; v_call: TRBV30; j_call: TRBJ2-5; cdr3_aa: CAWSGGETQYF; cdr3_nt: TGTGCCTGGAGTGGGGGGGAGACCCAGTACTTC
d_call: -; clone_size: -; v_call: TRBV4-1; j_call: TRBJ1-2; cdr3_aa: CASSPTGITYGYTF; cdr3_nt: TGCGCCAGCAGCCCTACCGGAATCACCTATGGCTACACCTTC
d_call: -; clone_size: -; v_call: TRBV6-6; j_call: TRBJ1-1; cdr3_aa: CASSYVGSGTEAFF; cdr3_nt: TGTGCCAGCAGTTACGTAGGGTCGGGCACTGAAGCTTTCTTT
d_call: -; clone_size: -; v_call: TRBV7-7; j_call: TRBJ2-1; cdr3_aa: CASSLGIADYNEQFF; cdr3_nt: TGTGCCAGCAGCTTAGGGATAGCGGATTACAATGAGCAGTTCTTC
d_call: TRBD2; clone_size: -; v_call: TRBV19; j_call: TRBJ2-7; cdr3_aa: CASSAGVGSYEQYF; cdr3_nt: TGTGCCAGTAGTGCGGGGGTGGGTTCCTACGAGCAGTACTTC
d_call: -; clone_size: -; v_call: TRBV7-2; j_call: TRBJ1-6; cdr3_aa: CASSMYRTEVSLHF; cdr3_nt: TGTGCCAGCAGCATGTACAGGACAGAAGTTTCCCTCCACTTT
d_call: TRBD1; clone_size: once; v_call: TRBV6-5; j_call: TRBJ2-3; cdr3_aa: CASSYQGQWGTDTQYF; cdr3_nt: TGTGCCAGCAGTTACCAGGGACAGTGGGGCACAGATACGCAGTATTTT
d_call: TRBD2; clone_size: few; v_call: TRBV27; j_call: TRBJ2-1; cdr3_aa: CASSPYSGGAYNEQFF; cdr3_nt: TGTGCCAGCAGTCCCTATAGCGGGGGAGCCTACAATGAGCAGTTCTTC
d_call: TRBD2; clone_size: -; v_call: TRBV9; j_call: TRBJ2-7; cdr3_aa: CASSAGLMNEQYF; cdr3_nt: TGTGCCAGCAGCGCGGGACTAATGAACGAGCAGTACTTC
d_call: -; clone_size: -; v_call: TRBV9; j_call: TRBJ2-1; cdr3_aa: CASSSYAGSNNEQFF; cdr3_nt: TGTGCCAGCAGCTCCTACGCGGGTTCAAACAATGAGCAGTTCTTC
d_call: -; clone_size: -; v_call: TRBV11-2; j_call: TRBJ2-7; cdr3_aa: CASSLQTSYEQYF; cdr3_nt: TGTGCCAGCAGCTTACAGACCTCCTACGAGCAGTACTTC
d_call: -; clone_size: -; v_call: TRBV21-1; j_call: TRBJ1-5; cdr3_aa: CASSSTLDGHQPQHF; cdr3_nt: TGTGCCAGCAGCTCCACCTTGGACGGACATCAGCCCCAGCATTTT
d_call: TRBD2; clone_size: once; v_call: TRBV7-8; j_call: TRBJ2-5; cdr3_aa: CASSSRGGLAGGETQYF; cdr3_nt: TGTGCCAGCAGCTCTAGGGGGGGCCTAGCGGGAGGAGAGACCCAGTACTTC
d_call: -; clone_size: -; v_call: TRBV15; j_call: TRBJ1-4; cdr3_aa: CATSRGDNRVGEKLFF; cdr3_nt: TGTGCCACCAGCAGAGGAGATAACAGGGTGGGAGAAAAACTGTTTTTT
d_call: TRBD2; clone_size: -; v_call: TRBV30; j_call: TRBJ2-3; cdr3_aa: CAWSVPLSGALDTQYF; cdr3_nt: TGTGCCTGGAGTGTCCCCCTGAGCGGGGCCCTTGATACGCAGTATTTT
d_call: -; clone_size: -; v_call: TRBV7-2; j_call: TRBJ2-2; cdr3_aa: CASKIDRSNTGELFF; cdr3_nt: TGTGCCAGCAAGATAGACAGATCCAACACCGGGGAGCTGTTTTTT
d_call: TRBD1; clone_size: -; v_call: TRBV11-2; j_call: TRBJ2-7; cdr3_aa: CASSRRGQGGEQYF; cdr3_nt: TGTGCCAGCAGCCGCCGCGGACAGGGGGGCGAGCAGTACTTC